This T cell receptor beta chain was sequenced in a study of control samples from healthy donors and cancer patients. Trimming removed 2 bases from V and 2 bases from J; junction bases left unmatched: 5. This CDR3 is built from 17 residues. CDR1 KGHDR and CDR2 SFDVKD come from the germline V gene. Sequenced by immunoSEQ multiplex PCR; TCRdb stores in-frame clones only, minus some. The sample lists around 80,000 clones; around 87% were seen once. The material sequenced was blood. This TCR came from a man aged 45-65 years in good health. The rearrangement joins TRBV24-1 to TRBJ2-4; 10 bases fit TRBD1. The CDR3 DNA sequence: TGTGCCACCAGTGATTCGCTGACAGGGGGCTCCAAAAACATTCAGTACTTC. The encoded protein is CATSDSLTGGSKNIQYF.